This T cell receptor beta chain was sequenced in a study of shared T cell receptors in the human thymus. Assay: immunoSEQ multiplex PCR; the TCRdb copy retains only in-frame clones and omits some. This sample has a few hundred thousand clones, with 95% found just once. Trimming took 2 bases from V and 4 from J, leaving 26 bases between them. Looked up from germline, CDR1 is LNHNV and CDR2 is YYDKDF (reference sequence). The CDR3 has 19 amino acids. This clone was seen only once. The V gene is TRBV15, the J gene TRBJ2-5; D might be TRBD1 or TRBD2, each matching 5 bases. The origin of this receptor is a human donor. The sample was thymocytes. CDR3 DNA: TGTGCCACCAGCAGATCCCCCCTTAACCGGGACCCTATCCGAGAGACCCAGTACTTC. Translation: CATSRSPLNRDPIRETQYF.